This T cell receptor (beta chain) derives from a study of blood T cells in healthy people across ages. Germline loops: CDR1 DFQATT, CDR2 SNEGSKA (reference sequence). This CDR3 region has 14 residues. V was pared by 3 bases and J by 7 bases, with 6 bases of the junction left unmatched. Then a second PCR, running roughly 7 to 11 cycles, was carried out with a sample-barcoded 5' primer and a J-beta primer mix. TCRdb ran MiXCR on the 5' RACE reads and lists one entry per CDR3 protein. This sample has about 640,000 distinct CDR3 sequences, with around 54% found just once. The clonotype comes from a man in his 60s in good health. Sequencing was performed on blood. This chain uses TRBV20-1 with TRBJ1-2, with 12 bases identical to TRBD1. CDR3: CSASGGTGGCGYTF. CDR3 DNA: TGCAGTGCTAGCGGCGGGACAGGGGGCTGTGGCTACACCTTC.